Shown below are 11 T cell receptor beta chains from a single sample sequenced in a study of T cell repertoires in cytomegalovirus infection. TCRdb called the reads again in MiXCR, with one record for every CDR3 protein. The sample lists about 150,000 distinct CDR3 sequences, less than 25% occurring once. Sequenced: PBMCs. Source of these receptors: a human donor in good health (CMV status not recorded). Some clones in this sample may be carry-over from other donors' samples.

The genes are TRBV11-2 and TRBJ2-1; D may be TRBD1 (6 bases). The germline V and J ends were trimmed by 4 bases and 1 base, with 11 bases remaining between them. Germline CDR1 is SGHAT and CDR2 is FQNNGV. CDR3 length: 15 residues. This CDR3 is CASSSRDKSYNEQFF. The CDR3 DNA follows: TGTGCCAGCAGCTCCCGGGACAAGTCCTACAATGAGCAGTTCTTC.

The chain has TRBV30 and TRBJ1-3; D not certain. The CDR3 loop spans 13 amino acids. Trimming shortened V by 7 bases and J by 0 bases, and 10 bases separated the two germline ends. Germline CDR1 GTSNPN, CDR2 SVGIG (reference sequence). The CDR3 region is CASRIISGNTIYF. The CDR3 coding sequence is TGTGCCTCCAGGATTATCTCTGGAAACACCATATATTTT.

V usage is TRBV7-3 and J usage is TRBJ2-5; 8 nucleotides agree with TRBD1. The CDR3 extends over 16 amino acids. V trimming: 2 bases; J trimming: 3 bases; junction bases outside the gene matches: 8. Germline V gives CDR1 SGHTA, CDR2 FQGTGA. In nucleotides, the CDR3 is TGTGCCAGCAGCTTATGTCAGGGGGCCCAGAAAGAGACCCAGTACTTC. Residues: CASSLCQGAQKETQYF.

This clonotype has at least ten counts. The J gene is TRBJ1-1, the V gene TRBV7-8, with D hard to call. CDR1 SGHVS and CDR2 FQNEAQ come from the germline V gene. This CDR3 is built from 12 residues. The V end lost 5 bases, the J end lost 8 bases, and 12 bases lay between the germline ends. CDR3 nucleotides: TGTGCCAGCAGCCTCCCTCGTGGGGAAGCTTTCTTT. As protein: CASSLPRGEAFF.

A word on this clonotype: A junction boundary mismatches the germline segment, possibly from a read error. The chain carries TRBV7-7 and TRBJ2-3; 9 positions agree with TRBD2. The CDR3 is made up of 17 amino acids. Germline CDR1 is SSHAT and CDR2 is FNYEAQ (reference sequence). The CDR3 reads CASSPRMRGGHTDTQYF. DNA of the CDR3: TGTGCTAGCAGCCCGAGAATGCGGGGGGGCCACACAGATACGCAGTATTTT.

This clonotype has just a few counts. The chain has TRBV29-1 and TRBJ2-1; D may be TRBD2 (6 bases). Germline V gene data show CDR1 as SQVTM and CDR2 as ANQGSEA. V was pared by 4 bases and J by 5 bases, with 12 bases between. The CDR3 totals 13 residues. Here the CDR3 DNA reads TGCAGCGTTGGGGGGGACGAAAACAATGAGCAGTTCTTC. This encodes CSVGGDENNEQFF.

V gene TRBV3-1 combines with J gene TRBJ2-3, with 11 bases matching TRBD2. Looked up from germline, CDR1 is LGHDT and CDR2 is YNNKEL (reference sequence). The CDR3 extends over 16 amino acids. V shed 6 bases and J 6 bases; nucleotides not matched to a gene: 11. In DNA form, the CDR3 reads TGTGCCAGCAGTCCGACTAGCGGGGTACGTGGGGATACGCAGTATTTT. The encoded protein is CASSPTSGVRGDTQYF.

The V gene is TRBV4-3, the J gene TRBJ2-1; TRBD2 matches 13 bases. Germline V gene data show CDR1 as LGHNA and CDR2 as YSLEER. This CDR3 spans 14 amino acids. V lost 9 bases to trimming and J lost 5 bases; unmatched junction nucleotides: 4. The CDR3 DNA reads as TGCGCCAGACTAGCGGGAGGGTTGAACAATGAGCAGTTCTTC. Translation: CARLAGGLNNEQFF.

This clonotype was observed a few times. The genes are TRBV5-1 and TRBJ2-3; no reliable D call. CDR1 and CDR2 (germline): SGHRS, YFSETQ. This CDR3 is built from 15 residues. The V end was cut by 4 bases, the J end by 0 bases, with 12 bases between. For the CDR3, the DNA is TGCGCCAGCAGCGACGGTTTGGGTAGCACAGATACGCAGTATTTT. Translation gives CASSDGLGSTDTQYF.

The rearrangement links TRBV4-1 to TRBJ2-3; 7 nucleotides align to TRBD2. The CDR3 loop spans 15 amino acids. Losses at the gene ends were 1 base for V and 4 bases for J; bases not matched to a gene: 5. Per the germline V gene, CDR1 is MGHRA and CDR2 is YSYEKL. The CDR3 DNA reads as TGCGCCAGCAGCCAAGTGGGGGGGATCTCAGATACGCAGTATTTT. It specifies CASSQVGGISDTQYF.

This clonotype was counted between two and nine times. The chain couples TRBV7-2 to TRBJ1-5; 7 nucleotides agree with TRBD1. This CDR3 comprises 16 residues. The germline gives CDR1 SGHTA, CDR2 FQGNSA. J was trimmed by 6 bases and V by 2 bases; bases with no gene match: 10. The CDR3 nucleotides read TGTGCCAGCAGCTTAATGAAAGGGGGCGGGAGTCAGCCCCAGCATTTT. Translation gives CASSLMKGGGSQPQHF.